The rows below give T cell receptor beta chains drawn from one sample of a study of T cell responses to AZD1222 COVID-19 vaccine. The table came from immunoSEQ multiplex PCR; TCRdb's copy has only in-frame clones and leaves some out. The data show some 40,000 clones, about 78% seen once. The sample was peripheral blood, taken on day 0 of AZD1222 vaccination. The receptors come from an adult in good health. CDR3s include the opening cysteine and the closing phenylalanine or tryptophan. The D gene is left open where the match is weak. Rows give clone size only sometimes, using once, few, many, or a class for an expanded clone.

>TRBJ2-5|.|TRBV30|TRBD1
TGTGCCTGTAAATCAGGGGGCGCAACGGAGACCCAGTACTTC
CACKSGGATETQYF
>TRBJ2-1|.|TRBV24-1|.
TGTGCCACCAGCTTGGGGAATGAGCAGTTCTTC
CATSLGNEQFF
>TRBJ2-5|.|TRBV7-2|TRBD2
TGTGCCAGCAGCCCGAACCCGGGACTAGCTCTCGAAGAGACCCAGTACTTC
CASSPNPGLALEETQYF
>TRBJ2-2|.|TRBV7-9|.
TGTGCCAGCAGCTTAACCGGGGAGCTGTTTTTT
CASSLTGELFF
>TRBJ2-3|once|TRBV27|TRBD2
TGTGCCAGCAGTTTAGGGGCGGGGGGGCCAGGAGATACGCAGTATTTT
CASSLGAGGPGDTQYF
>TRBJ2-3|.|TRBV5-6|TRBD1
TGTGCCAGCAGCTGGTGGGGACAGGGGGCATCGGCAGATACGCAGTATTTT
CASSWWGQGASADTQYF
>TRBJ1-2|once|TRBV18|TRBD1
TGTGCCAGCTCATCGTCGGGACAGACTTATGGCTACACCTTC
CASSSSGQTYGYTF
>TRBJ2-2|few|TRBV5-1|TRBD2
TGCGCCAGCAGACGAGGACTAGCGGACACCGGGGAGCTGTTTTTT
CASRRGLADTGELFF
>TRBJ1-4|.|TRBV7-8|.
TGTGCCAGCAGCCCTGGACTCGCGAGGCTGTTTTTT
CASSPGLARLFF
>TRBJ2-7|.|TRBV5-1|.
TGCGCCAGCAGCCCTACCGTCCACGAGCAGTACTTC
CASSPTVHEQYF
>TRBJ1-1|.|TRBV18|.
TGTGCCAGCTCACCAGAACCAGGGGAAAACACTGAAGCTTTCTTT
CASSPEPGENTEAFF
>TRBJ1-1|.|TRBV6-2/TRBV6-3|TRBD1
TGTGCCAGCAGTTACTCGAACGCTCCGACAGGGGGAGAGGCTTTCTTT
CASSYSNAPTGGEAFF
>TRBJ1-3|few|TRBV15|.
TGTGCCACCAGCAGAGAGGCACCCTCCTCTGGAAACACCATATATTTT
CATSREAPSSGNTIYF
>TRBJ1-5|.|TRBV11-2|.
TGTGCCAGCAGCTCCGGAATGAGGGAGGATCAGCCCCAGCATTTT
CASSSGMREDQPQHF
>TRBJ1-5|.|TRBV28|.
TGTGCCAGCAGTCTTGGAGGGGAAAGTAAGCCCCAGCATTTT
CASSLGGESKPQHF
>TRBJ2-2|.|TRBV18|.
TGTGCCAGCTCTGGACAGCCGAACACCGGGGAGCTGTTTTTT
CASSGQPNTGELFF
>TRBJ2-2|once|TRBV5-4|.
TGTGCCAGCAGCTCAGGGGCCAACACCGGGGAGCTGTTTTTT
CASSSGANTGELFF
>TRBJ1-1|.|TRBV4-1|.
TGCGCCAGCAGCCATCCTCCGTCTCGGGGGCTAAACACTGAAGCTTTCTTT
CASSHPPSRGLNTEAFF
>TRBJ1-1|.|TRBV11-3|TRBD1
TGTGCCAGCAGCGTCGGGACAGCGGGAGAGGCGGCTTTCTTT
CASSVGTAGEAAFF
>TRBJ2-7|.|TRBV5-1|.
TGCGCCAGCAGCTTATCGGGGGATCAATACGAGCAGTACTTC
CASSLSGDQYEQYF
>TRBJ1-6|.|TRBV4-3|.
TGCGCCAGCAGCCTAAGCGGGCAGAGAATCAATAATTCACCCCTCCACTTT
CASSLSGQRINNSPLHF
>TRBJ2-3|.|TRBV6-6|.
TGTGCCAGCAGCTTTACAGGGACCCGGGCAGATACGCAGTATTTT
CASSFTGTRADTQYF
>TRBJ1-5|.|TRBV7-8|.
TGTGCCAGCAGCTTCGGGGGGCTGAGCAATCAGCCCCAGCATTTT
CASSFGGLSNQPQHF
>TRBJ2-3|.|TRBV6-1|.
TGTGCCAGCAGTGATGAGGCCACAGATACGCAGTATTTT
CASSDEATDTQYF
>TRBJ1-4|.|TRBV2|.
TGTGCCAGTACCCGGACAGTTAGTAGTGAAAAACTGTTTTTT
CASTRTVSSEKLFF
>TRBJ2-5|.|TRBV7-9|.
TGTGCCAGCAGTAGGGACACAGAGACCCAGTACTTC
CASSRDTETQYF
>TRBJ1-5|.|TRBV7-2|.
TGTGCCAGCAGCCCGACAGGAAACAATCAGCCCCAGCATTTT
CASSPTGNNQPQHF
>TRBJ2-5|.|TRBV7-2|TRBD2
TGTGCCAGCAGCTTAGGTCTAGCGGGGGGGCTAGAGACCCAGTACTTC
CASSLGLAGGLETQYF
>TRBJ2-1|.|TRBV7-2|.
TGTGCCAGCAGCGTCGTGGGGACCAGCTACAATGAGCAGTTCTTC
CASSVVGTSYNEQFF
>TRBJ2-2|.|TRBV19|TRBD1
TGTGCCAGTAGAAAGACAGGGGCTAGTGGCGGGGAGCTGTTTTTT
CASRKTGASGGELFF
>TRBJ2-7|.|TRBV7-9|TRBD1
TGTGCCAGCAGCTTAGGCAGGGGGCGAGAGCAGTACTTC
CASSLGRGREQYF
>TRBJ2-7|.|TRBV5-4|.
TGTGCCAGCAGCTTAGATACCTACGAGCAGTACTTC
CASSLDTYEQYF
>TRBJ1-5|.|TRBV27|.
TGTGCCAGCAGTCCCGAAAGGGGAAGTCAGCCCCAGCATTTT
CASSPERGSQPQHF
>TRBJ2-5|.|TRBV3-1/TRBV3-2|.
TGTGCCAGCAGCCCCCGGACAGATCAAGAGACCCAGTACTTC
CASSPRTDQETQYF
>TRBJ2-5|few|TRBV7-8|.
TGTGCCAGCAGCTTAGATCGCTTCCAAGAGACCCAGTACTTC
CASSLDRFQETQYF
>TRBJ2-7|.|TRBV27|TRBD1
TGTGCCAGCAGCCGGACAGGGGGCGGGGACGAGCAGTACTTC
CASSRTGGGDEQYF
>TRBJ1-3|once|TRBV6-5|.
TGTGCCAGCAGTTATGGGAGCTCTGGAAACACCATATATTTT
CASSYGSSGNTIYF
>TRBJ1-1|.|TRBV5-6|.
TGTGCCAGCAGCTTGCTGATGCAGGGTAAGACTGAAGCTTTCTTT
CASSLLMQGKTEAFF
>TRBJ2-3|.|TRBV7-6|.
TGTGCCAGCAGCTCCCCCCCCACAGATACGCAGTATTTT
CASSSPPTDTQYF
>TRBJ1-6|.|TRBV6-4|TRBD1
TGTGCCAGCAGCTCCCAGACAGGGGGGCCGAATTCACCCCTCCACTTT
CASSSQTGGPNSPLHF
>TRBJ1-3|.|TRBV28|.
TGTGCCAGCAGTTTCCCAAATGGAAACACCATATATTTT
CASSFPNGNTIYF